Each of the 4 T cell receptor beta chains below was sequenced from the same sample in a study of T cell repertoires in cytomegalovirus infection. One entry per CDR3 protein results from TCRdb running MiXCR on the reads. The sample has 400,000 or so distinct CDR3 sequences, approximately 30% seen once. The sample taken for sequencing was PBMCs. These receptors came from a human donor in good health (CMV status not recorded). Some clones in this sample may be carry-over from other donors' samples.

This clonotype appeared once. The J gene is TRBJ1-2, the V gene TRBV27; a weak D match, TRBD1 (6 bases). Germline CDR1 MNHEY, CDR2 SMNVEV (reference sequence). With 1 base removed from V and 8 bases from J, the gap between germline ends came to 17 bases. The CDR3 has 15 amino acids. The CDR3 region has the DNA TGTGCCAGCAGTTTATTTCTGGGCAGGGGATACGGCTACACCTTC. This translates into CASSLFLGRGYGYTF.

The chain uses TRBV27 and TRBJ1-1; perhaps TRBD1 as D (6 bases). The germline V gene has CDR1 MNHEY and CDR2 SMNVEV (reference sequence). V lost 6 bases, J lost 4 bases, and 15 bases lay in between. This CDR3 is built from 14 residues. CDR3 amino acids: CASSLTGMFTEAFF. The CDR3 DNA reads TGTGCCAGCAGCCTCACAGGGATGTTCACTGAAGCTTTCTTT.

About this clonotype: The junction differs from germline at one of its ends, possibly a read error. V is TRBV20-1 and J is TRBJ2-3, with a possible D match to TRBD2 (7 bases). CDR1 DFQATT and CDR2 SNEGSKA come from the germline V gene (reference sequence). There are 14 residues in the CDR3. This CDR3 is CSAGWEGGTDKQYF. The CDR3 DNA sequence: TGCAGTGCAGGGTGGGAGGGGGGCACAGATAAGCAGTATTTT.

The chain has TRBV6-6 and TRBJ2-5; D call uncertain. V lost 6 bases to trimming and J lost 2 bases, with 13 bases between them. This CDR3 is 14 amino acids long. Germline V gives CDR1 MNHNY, CDR2 SVGAGI (reference sequence). In DNA form, the CDR3 reads TGTGCCAGCAGGGCAAGACTGGAACAAGAGACCCAGTACTTC. It yields the protein CASRARLEQETQYF.